The source of this T cell receptor (beta chain) is a study of blood T cell repertoires in COVID-19. Germline V gene sequence: CDR1 LGHDT, CDR2 YNNKEL (reference sequence). The CDR3 covers 13 residues. Unmatched junction bases numbered 7, after V lost 10 bases and J lost 7 bases. Using immunoSEQ multiplex PCR, the repertoire was profiled, and TCRdb retains in-frame clones only, with some absent. The data hold about 94,000 clones, with approximately 83% observed a single time. The chain links TRBV3-1 (or the pseudogene TRBV3-2) to TRBJ1-2; 12 bases line up with TRBD1. What was sequenced was peripheral blood. The clonotype comes from a man aged 60 to 75 with acute or convalescent COVID-19. The CDR3 DNA reads TGTGCCATTGGGACAGGGGGCGCGGGTGGCTACACCTTC. It codes for CAIGTGGAGGYTF.